This TCR beta chain appears in the sequencing data of a study of blood T cell repertoires in COVID-19. Whole-study context: Material from acute and convalescent COVID-19 was sourced from the United States, Italy and Spain. T cells, B-cell-depleted T cells, or PBMCs supplied cDNA or gDNA.

CDR3 length equals 12 residues. Trimming took 4 bases from V and 10 from J, leaving 12 bases between them. CDR1 is MNHEY and CDR2 is SVGAGI in the germline V gene. Per the original data handling: How many nucleated cells were present was estimated from reference gene primer amplification. Sequenced by immunoSEQ multiplex PCR; TCRdb stores in-frame clones only, minus some. The D gene and trimming were derived from the DNA, and the V and J assignments and clone size from that table. The data contain about 70,000 clones, approximately 83% of them singletons. The sequence came from a human donor in a cohort sampled during active COVID-19. V usage is TRBV6-5 and J usage is TRBJ2-3; tentative D call: TRBD1 (6 bases). The sample consisted of peripheral blood. The CDR3 DNA reads as TGTGCCAGCAGTTCCCTGACAGGCCCGCAGTATTTT. It is translated as CASSSLTGPQYF.